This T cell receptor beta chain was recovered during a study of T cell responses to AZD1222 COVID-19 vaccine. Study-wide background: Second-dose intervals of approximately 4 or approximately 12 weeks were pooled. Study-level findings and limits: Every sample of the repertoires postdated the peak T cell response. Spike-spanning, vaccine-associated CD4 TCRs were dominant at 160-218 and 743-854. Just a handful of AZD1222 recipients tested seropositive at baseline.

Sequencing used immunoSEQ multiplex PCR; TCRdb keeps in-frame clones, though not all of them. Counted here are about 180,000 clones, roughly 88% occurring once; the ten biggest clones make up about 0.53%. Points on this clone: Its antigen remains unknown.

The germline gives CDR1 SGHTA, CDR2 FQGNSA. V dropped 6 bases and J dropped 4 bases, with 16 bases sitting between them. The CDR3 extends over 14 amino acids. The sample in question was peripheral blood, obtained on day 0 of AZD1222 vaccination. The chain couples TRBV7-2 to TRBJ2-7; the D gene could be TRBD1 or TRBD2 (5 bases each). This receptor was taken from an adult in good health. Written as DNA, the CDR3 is TGTGCCAGCAGTCCGGGACCGTGGAGGTACGAGCAGTACTTC. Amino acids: CASSPGPWRYEQYF. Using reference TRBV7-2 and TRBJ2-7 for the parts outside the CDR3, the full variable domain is GAGVSQSPSNKVTEKGKDVELRCDPISGHTALYWYRQSLGQGLEFLIYFQGNSAPDKSGLPSDRFSAERTGGSVSTLTIQRTQQEDSAVYLCASSPGPWRYEQYFGPGTRLTVT.